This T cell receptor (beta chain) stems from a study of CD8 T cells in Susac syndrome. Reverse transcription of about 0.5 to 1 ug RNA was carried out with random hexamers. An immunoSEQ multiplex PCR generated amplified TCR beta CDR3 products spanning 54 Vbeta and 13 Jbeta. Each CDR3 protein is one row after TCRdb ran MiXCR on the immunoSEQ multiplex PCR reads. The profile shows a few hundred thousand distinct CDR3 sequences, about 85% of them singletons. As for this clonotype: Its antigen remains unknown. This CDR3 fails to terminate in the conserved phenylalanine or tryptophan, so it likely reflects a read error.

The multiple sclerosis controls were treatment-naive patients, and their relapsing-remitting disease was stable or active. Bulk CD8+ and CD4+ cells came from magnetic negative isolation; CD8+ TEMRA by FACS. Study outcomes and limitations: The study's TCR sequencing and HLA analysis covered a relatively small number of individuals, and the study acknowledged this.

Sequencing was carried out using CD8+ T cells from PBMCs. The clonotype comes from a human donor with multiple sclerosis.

The CDR3 region has the DNA TGTGCCAGCAGCGTAGGGGACAGGACCTACAATGAGCAGTTCTCC. Translation: CASSVGDRTYNEQFS. The chain recombines TRBV9 with TRBJ2-1; 8 bases fit TRBD1. The V segment lost 0 bases and the J segment 2 bases; nucleotides outside the gene matches: 1. The CDR3 is made up of 15 amino acids. The germline V gene encodes CDR1 SGDLS and CDR2 YYNGEE.